This T cell receptor (beta chain) was captured by sequencing in a study of siplizumab effects on memory and regulatory T cells. Study-wide findings and caveats: Unstimulated subsets captured only a minor fraction of alloreactive clones.

Each sample had roughly 10^5 TCR templates assayed. Generated by immunoSEQ multiplex PCR, the TCRdb table keeps only in-frame clones and is missing some. Found here are about 50,000 clones, about 90% of them singletons; the top ten hold approximately 0.35%. Details on this clone: Its antigen is not identified.

The CDR3 runs 14 residues. Germline CDR1 SGHNT, CDR2 YYREEE (reference sequence). The J gene is TRBJ2-5, the V gene TRBV5-4, with TRBD1 as a possible D gene (5 bases). The assigned J gene may be wrong: the sequence end matches TRBJ2-7 better. What was sequenced was naive CD8+ T cells sorted from blood. The origin of this receptor is a human donor in good health. The CDR3 is CASSFWGNSYEQYF. The CDR3 DNA reads as TGTGCCAGCAGCTTCTGGGGCAACTCCTACGAGCAGTACTTC.